This T cell receptor beta chain derives from a study of blood T cells in healthy people across ages. This clonotype occurred a few times. With a J-beta primer mix and a sample-barcoded 5' primer, a second PCR ran roughly 7 to 11 cycles. Each CDR3 protein is one row after TCRdb ran MiXCR on the 5' RACE reads. The sample records 700,000 to 900,000 distinct CDR3 sequences, more than 25% being singletons. CDR1 and CDR2 (germline): SGHDN, FVKESK. With 0 bases removed from V and 0 bases from J, the gap between germline ends came to 14 bases. The CDR3 totals 17 residues. These data were also filed under a second study, of T cells of mothers and their children.

The material sequenced was blood. The chain recombines TRBV14 with TRBJ1-1; D is uncertain. The source of this sequence is a boy aged 5 to 17 in good health. The DNA for the CDR3 is TGTGCCAGCAGCCAAGATCTGGCAGCGAACATGAACACTGAAGCTTTCTTT. Residues: CASSQDLAANMNTEAFF.